Given below is one T cell receptor (beta chain) in context. Its specificity is unknown. Germline-derived CDR1 and CDR2 are MRHNA and SNTAGT. The CDR3 length is 14 residues. V trimming: 6 bases; J trimming: 7 bases; junction bases outside the gene matches: 7. Both 60 Vbeta primers and 13 Jbeta primers went into the PCR. Method: immunoSEQ multiplex PCR; TCRdb's copy keeps in-frame clones and lacks some. Of around 120,000 clones listed, about 76% were seen once; the top ten hold approximately 28%. The data belong to a study of cytomegalovirus exposure and HLA in healthy donors. Study-wide results and limits: An analysis done earlier found most TCR beta V segments productive about 87% or about 30% of the time. A reported reduction in N-insertions relative to the roughly 700-donor mean was seen in an Asian-associated ancestry cluster in a later analysis.

Sequenced: PBMCs. V usage is TRBV6-4 and J usage is TRBJ2-2; the match to TRBD2 covers 8 bases. The TCR comes from a man in his 60s in good health and CMV-seropositive. The CDR3 loop is CASRSAGVDGELFF. The CDR3 DNA follows: TGTGCCAGCAGATCAGCGGGAGTGGACGGGGAGCTGTTTTTT.